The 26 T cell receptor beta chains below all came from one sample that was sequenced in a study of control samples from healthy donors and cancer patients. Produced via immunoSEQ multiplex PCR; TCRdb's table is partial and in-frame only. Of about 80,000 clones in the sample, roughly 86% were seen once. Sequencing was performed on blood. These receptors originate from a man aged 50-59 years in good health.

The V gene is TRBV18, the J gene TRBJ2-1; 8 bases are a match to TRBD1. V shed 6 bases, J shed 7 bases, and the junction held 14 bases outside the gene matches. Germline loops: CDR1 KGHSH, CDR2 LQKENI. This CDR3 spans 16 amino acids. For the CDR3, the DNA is TGTGCCAGCTCCCAGACAGGGGCCGGTACGGGAAATGAGCAGTTCTTC. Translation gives CASSQTGAGTGNEQFF.

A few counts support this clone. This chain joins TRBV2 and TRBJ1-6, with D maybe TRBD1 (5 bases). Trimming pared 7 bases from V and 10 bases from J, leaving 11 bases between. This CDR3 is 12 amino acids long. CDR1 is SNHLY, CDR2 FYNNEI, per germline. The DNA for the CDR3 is TGTGCCAGCACCGTGGGGGAATCACCCCTCCACTTT. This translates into CASTVGESPLHF.

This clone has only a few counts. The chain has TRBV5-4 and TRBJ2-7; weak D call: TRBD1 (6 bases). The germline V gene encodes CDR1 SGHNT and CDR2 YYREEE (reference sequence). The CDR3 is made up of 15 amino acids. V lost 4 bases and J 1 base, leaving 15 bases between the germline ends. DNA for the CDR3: TGTGCCAGCAGCCAAACAGGGTTTAATTCCTACGAGCAGTACTTC. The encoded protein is CASSQTGFNSYEQYF.

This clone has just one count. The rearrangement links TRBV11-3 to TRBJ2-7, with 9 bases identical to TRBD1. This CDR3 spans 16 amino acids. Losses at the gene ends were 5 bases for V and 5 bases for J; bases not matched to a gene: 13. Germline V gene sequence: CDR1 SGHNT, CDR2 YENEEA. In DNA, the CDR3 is TGTGCCAGCAGCGTTACCGGGACAGGGAGGGCCCACGAGCAGTACTTC. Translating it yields CASSVTGTGRAHEQYF.

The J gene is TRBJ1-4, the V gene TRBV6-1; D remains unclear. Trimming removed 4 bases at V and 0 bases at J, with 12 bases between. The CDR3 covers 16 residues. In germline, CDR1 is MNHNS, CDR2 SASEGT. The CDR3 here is CASSVFRISTNEKLFF. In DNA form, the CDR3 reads TGTGCCAGCAGTGTCTTCAGGATTTCAACTAATGAAAAACTGTTTTTT.

CDR3 nucleotide sequence: TGTGCCAGCAGTTACGTAAGCGGGGGTTACGAGCAGTACTTC. Its translation: CASSYVSGGYEQYF. The genes are TRBV6-5 and TRBJ2-7, with 8 bases identical to TRBD2. The V segment lost 2 bases and the J segment 4 bases; nucleotides outside the gene matches: 4. Germline assignment: CDR1 MNHEY and CDR2 SVGAGI. The CDR3 sequence is 14 residues long.

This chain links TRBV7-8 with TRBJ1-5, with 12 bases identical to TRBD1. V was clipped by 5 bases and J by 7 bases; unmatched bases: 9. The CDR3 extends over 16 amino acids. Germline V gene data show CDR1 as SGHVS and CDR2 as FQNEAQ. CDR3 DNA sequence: TGTGCCAGCAGCAGATTGGGACAGGGGGCTGGGCAGCCCCAGCATTTT. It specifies CASSRLGQGAGQPQHF.

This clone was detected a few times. The CDR3 DNA reads TGTGCCAGCAGTGAGGCGGAGTATAGCAATCAGCCCCAGCATTTT. Its translation: CASSEAEYSNQPQHF. The chain joins TRBV6-1 to TRBJ1-5; D is undetermined. Germline CDR1 and CDR2: MNHNS and SASEGT. The ends were cut back, 3 bases at V and 0 bases at J, with 9 bases in the middle. There are 15 residues in the CDR3.

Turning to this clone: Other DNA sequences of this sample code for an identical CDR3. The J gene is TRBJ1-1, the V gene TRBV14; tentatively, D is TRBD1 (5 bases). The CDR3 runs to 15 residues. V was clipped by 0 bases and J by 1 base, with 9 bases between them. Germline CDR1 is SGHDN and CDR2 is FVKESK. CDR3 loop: CASSQDGRGNTEAFF. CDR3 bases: TGTGCCAGCAGCCAAGATGGGAGGGGGAACACTGAAGCTTTCTTT. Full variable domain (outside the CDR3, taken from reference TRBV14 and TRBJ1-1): EAGVTQFPSHSVIEKGQTVTLRCDPISGHDNLYWYRRVMGKEIKFLLHFVKESKQDESGMPNNRFLAERTGGTYSTLKVQPAELEDSGVYFCASSQDGRGNTEAFFGQGTRLTVV.

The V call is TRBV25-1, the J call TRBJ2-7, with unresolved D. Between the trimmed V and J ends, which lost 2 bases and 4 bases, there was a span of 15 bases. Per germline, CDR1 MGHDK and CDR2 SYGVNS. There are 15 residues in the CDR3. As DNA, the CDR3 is TGTGCCAGCAGTGAAAGGAACGGAAAGGCATACGAGCAGTACTTC. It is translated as CASSERNGKAYEQYF.

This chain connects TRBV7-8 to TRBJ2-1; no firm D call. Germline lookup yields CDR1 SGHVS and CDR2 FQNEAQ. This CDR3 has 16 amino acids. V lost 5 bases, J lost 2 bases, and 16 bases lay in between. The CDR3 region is CASSVTRSLPYNEQFF. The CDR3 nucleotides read TGTGCCAGCAGCGTAACAAGGTCCCTACCCTACAATGAGCAGTTCTTC.

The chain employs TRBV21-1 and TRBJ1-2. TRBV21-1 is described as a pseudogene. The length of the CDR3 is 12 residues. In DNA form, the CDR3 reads TGTGCCAGCAGCTGTAAGATTTATGGCTACACCTTC. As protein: CASSCKIYGYTF.

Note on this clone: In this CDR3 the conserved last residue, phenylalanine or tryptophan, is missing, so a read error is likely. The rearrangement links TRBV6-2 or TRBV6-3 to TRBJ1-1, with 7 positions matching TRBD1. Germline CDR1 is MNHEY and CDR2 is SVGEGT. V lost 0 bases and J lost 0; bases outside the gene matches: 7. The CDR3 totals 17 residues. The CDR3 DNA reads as TGTGCCAGCAGTTACTCGGTAGTCGGGACAGTGAACACTGAAGCTTTCCTT. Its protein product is CASSYSVVGTVNTEAFL.

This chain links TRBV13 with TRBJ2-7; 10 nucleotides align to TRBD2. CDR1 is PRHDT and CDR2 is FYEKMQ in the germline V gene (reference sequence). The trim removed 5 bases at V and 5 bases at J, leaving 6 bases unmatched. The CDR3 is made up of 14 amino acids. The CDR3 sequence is CASSVSGGANEQYF. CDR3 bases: TGTGCCAGCAGCGTAAGCGGGGGGGCTAACGAGCAGTACTTC.

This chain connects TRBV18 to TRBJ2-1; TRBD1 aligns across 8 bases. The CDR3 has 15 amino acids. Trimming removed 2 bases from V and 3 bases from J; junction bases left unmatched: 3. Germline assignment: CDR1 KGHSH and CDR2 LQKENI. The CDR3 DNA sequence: TGTGCCAGCTCACCAGGGACAGGCGGCTACAATGAGCAGTTCTTC. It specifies CASSPGTGGYNEQFF. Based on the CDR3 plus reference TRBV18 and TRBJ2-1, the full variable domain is NAGVMQNPRHLVRRRGQEARLRCSPMKGHSHVYWYRQLPEEGLKFMVYLQKENIIDESGMPKERFSAEFPKEGPSILRIQQVVRGDSAAYFCASSPGTGGYNEQFFGPGTRLTVL.

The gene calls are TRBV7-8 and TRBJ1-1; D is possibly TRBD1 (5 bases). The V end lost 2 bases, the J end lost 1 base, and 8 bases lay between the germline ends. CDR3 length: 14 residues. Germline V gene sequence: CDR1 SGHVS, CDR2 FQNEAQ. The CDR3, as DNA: TGTGCCAGCAGCTTACCAGGGACGAACACTGAAGCTTTCTTT. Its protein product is CASSLPGTNTEAFF.

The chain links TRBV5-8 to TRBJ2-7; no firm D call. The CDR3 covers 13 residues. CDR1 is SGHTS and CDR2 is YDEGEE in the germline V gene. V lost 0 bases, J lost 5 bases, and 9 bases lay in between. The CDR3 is CASSLVWGNEQYF. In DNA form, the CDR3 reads TGTGCCAGCAGCTTGGTTTGGGGAAACGAGCAGTACTTC. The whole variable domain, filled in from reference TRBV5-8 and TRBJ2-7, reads EAGVTQSPTHLIKTRGQQATLRCSPISGHTSVYWYQQALGLGLQFLLWYDEGEERNRGNFPPRFSGRQFPNYSSELNVNALELEDSALYLCASSLVWGNEQYFGPGTRLTVT.

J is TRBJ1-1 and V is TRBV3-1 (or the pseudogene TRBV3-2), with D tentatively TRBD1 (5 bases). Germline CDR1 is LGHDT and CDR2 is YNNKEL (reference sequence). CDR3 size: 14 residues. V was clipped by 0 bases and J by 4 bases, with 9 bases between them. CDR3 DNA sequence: TGTGCCAGCAGCCAAGAGGCAGGGACCACTGAAGCTTTCTTT. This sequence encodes CASSQEAGTTEAFF.

Here the CDR3 reads CASSFGHPYEQYF. The CDR3 bases are TGTGCCAGCAGCTTCGGACACCCCTACGAGCAGTACTTC. This chain joins TRBV7-2 and TRBJ2-7; TRBD1 might be the D (5 bases). The CDR3 is made up of 13 amino acids. The germline CDR1 and CDR2 sequences are SGHTA and FQGNSA. Trimming took off 3 bases at V and 2 bases at J, with 8 bases between the two ends.

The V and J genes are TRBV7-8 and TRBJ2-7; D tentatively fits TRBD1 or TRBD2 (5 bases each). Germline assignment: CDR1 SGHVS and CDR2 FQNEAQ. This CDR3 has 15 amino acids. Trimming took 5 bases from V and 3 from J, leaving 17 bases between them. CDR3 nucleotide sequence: TGTGCCAGCAGCACGCCTCCGGGACCCAGCTACGAGCAGTACTTC. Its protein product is CASSTPPGPSYEQYF.

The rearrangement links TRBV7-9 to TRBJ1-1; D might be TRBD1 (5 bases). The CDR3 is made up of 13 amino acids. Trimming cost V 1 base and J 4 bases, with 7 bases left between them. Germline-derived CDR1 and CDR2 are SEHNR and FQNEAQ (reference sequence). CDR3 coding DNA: TGTGCCAGCAGCTTAGACCAGGGCACTGAAGCTTTCTTT. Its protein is CASSLDQGTEAFF.

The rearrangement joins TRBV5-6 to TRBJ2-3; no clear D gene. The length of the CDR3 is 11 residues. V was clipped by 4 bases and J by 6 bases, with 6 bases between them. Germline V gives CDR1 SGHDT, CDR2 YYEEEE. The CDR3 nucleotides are TGTGCCAGCAGCCTGGGGGATACGCAGTATTTT. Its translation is CASSLGDTQYF.

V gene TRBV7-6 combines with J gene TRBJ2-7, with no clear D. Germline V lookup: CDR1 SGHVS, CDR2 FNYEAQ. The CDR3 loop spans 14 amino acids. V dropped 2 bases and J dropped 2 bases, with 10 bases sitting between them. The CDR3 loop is CASSLRASPYEQYF. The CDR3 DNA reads TGTGCCAGCAGCTTAAGGGCAAGCCCCTACGAGCAGTACTTC.

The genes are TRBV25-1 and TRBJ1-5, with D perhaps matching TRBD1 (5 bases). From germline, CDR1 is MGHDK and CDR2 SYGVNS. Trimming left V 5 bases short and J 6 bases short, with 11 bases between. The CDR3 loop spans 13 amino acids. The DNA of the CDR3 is TGTGCCAGCAGTATTACCCAGGGTCAGCCCCAGCATTTT. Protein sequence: CASSITQGQPQHF.

The CDR3 bases are TGTGCCAGCAGCTCATCTACCGGGGAGCTGTTTTTT. Translating it yields CASSSSTGELFF. The rearrangement uses TRBV7-2 and TRBJ2-2; no reliable D call. CDR1 is SGHTA, CDR2 FQGNSA, per germline. The CDR3 covers 12 residues. Trimming cost V 4 bases and J 5 bases, with 5 bases left between them.

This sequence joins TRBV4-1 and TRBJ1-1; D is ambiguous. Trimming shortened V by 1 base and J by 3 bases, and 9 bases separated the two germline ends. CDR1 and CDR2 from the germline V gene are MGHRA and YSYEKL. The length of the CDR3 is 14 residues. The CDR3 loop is CASSQGQDDTEAFF. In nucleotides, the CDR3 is TGCGCCAGCAGCCAAGGGCAGGATGACACTGAAGCTTTCTTT.